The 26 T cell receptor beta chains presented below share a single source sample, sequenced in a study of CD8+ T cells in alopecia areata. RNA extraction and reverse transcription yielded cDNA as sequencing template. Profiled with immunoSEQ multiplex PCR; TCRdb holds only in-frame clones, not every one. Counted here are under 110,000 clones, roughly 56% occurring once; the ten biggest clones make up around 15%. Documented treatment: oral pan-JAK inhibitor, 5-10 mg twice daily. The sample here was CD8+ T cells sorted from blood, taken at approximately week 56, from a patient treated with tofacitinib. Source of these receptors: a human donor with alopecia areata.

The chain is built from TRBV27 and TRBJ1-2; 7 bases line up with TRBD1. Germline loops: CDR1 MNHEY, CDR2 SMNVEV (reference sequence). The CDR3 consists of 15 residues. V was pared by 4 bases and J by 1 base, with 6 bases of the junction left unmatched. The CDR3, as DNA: TGTGCCAGCAGTTGGACAGGAGGGGGTAACTATGGCTACACCTTC. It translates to CASSWTGGGNYGYTF.

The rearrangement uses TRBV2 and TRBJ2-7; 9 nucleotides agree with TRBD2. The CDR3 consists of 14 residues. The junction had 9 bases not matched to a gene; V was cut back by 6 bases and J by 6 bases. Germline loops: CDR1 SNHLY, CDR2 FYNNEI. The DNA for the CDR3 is TGTGCCAGCAGCGCCGTAGCGGGGGTGACCGAGCAGTACTTC. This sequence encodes CASSAVAGVTEQYF.

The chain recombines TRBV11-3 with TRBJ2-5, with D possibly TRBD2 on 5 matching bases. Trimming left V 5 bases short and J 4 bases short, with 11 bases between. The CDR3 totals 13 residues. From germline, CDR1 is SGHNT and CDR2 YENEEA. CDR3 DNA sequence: TGTGCCAGCAGCCCGAGACGGGGAGAGACCCAGTACTTC. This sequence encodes CASSPRRGETQYF.

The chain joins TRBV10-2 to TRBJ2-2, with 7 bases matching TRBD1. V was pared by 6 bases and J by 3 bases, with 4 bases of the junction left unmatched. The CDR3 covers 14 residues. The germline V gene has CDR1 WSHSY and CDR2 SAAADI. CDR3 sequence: CASSNDRDTGELFF. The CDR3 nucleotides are TGCGCCAGCAGCAACGACAGGGACACCGGGGAGCTGTTTTTT.

This CDR3 is CASSSYRASNQPQHF. CDR3 nucleotide sequence: TGTGCCAGCAGCTCTTACAGGGCCAGCAATCAGCCCCAGCATTTT. The chain uses TRBV7-2 and TRBJ1-5; D perhaps matches TRBD1 (6 bases). The germline CDR1 and CDR2 sequences are SGHTA and FQGNSA. The length of the CDR3 is 15 residues. The V end lost 4 bases, the J end lost 1 base, and 11 bases lay between the germline ends. Supplemented by reference TRBV7-2 and TRBJ1-5, the full variable domain reads GAGVSQSPSNKVTEKGKDVELRCDPISGHTALYWYRQSLGQGLEFLIYFQGNSAPDKSGLPSDRFSAERTGGSVSTLTIQRTQQEDSAVYLCASSSYRASNQPQHFGDGTRLSIL.

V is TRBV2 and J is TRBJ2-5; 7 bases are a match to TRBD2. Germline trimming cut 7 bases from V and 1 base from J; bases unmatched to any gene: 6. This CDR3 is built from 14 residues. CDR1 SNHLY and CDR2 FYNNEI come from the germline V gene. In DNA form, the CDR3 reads TGTGCCAGCACGGGGGGATTGATCCAAGAGACCCAGTACTTC. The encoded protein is CASTGGLIQETQYF.

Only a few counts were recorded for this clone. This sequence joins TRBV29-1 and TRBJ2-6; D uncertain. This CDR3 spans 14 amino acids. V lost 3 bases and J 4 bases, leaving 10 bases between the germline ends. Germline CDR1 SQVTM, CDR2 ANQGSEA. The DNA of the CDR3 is TGCAGCGTTGATAAGGGTCCCGGGGCCAACGTCCTGACTTTC. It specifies CSVDKGPGANVLTF.

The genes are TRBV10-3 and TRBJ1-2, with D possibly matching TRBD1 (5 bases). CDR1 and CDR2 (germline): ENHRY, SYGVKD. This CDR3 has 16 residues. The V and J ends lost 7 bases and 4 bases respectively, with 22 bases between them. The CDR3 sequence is CAITSSWDRRGYGYTF. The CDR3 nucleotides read TGTGCCATCACCTCCTCTTGGGACCGGAGGGGCTATGGCTACACCTTC.

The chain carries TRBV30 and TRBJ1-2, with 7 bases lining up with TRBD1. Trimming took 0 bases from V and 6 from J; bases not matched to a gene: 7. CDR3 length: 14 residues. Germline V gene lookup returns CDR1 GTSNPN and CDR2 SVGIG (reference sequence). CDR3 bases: TGTGCCTGGAGTGTATCCGGACAGGCGAATGGCTACACCTTC. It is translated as CAWSVSGQANGYTF.

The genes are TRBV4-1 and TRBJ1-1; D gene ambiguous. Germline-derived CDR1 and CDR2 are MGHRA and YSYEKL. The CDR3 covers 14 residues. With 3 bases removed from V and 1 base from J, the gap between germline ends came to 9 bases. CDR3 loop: CASSQDGSNTEAFF. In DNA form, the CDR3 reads TGCGCCAGCAGCCAGGATGGATCGAACACTGAAGCTTTCTTT.

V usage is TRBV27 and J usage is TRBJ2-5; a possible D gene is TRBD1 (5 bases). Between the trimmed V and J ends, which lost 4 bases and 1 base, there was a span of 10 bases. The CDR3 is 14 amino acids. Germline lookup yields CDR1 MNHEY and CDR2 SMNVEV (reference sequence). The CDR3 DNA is TGTGCCAGCAGTTCTACAGGTATCCAAGAGACCCAGTACTTC. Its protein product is CASSSTGIQETQYF.

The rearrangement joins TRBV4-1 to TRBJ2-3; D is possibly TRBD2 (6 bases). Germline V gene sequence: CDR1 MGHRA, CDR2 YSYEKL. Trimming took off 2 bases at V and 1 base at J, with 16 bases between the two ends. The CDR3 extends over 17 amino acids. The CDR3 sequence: CASSQYRTGTGTDTQYF. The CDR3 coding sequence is TGCGCCAGCAGCCAATACCGGACTGGGACTGGCACAGATACGCAGTATTTT.

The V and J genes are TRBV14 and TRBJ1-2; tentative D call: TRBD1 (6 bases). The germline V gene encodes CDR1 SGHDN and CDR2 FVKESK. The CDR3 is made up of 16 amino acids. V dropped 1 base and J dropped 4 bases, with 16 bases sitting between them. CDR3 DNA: TGTGCCAGCAGCCAAGGAGGATACCAGGGGACCTATGGCTACACCTTC. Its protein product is CASSQGGYQGTYGYTF. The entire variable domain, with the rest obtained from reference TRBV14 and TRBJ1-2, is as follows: EAGVTQFPSHSVIEKGQTVTLRCDPISGHDNLYWYRRVMGKEIKFLLHFVKESKQDESGMPNNRFLAERTGGTYSTLKVQPAELEDSGVYFCASSQGGYQGTYGYTFGSGTRLTVV.

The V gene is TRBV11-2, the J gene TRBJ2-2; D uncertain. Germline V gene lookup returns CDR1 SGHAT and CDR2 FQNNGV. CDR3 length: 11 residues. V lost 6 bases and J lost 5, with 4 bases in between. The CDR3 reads CASSDTGELFF. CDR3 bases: TGTGCCAGCAGTGATACCGGGGAGCTGTTTTTT.

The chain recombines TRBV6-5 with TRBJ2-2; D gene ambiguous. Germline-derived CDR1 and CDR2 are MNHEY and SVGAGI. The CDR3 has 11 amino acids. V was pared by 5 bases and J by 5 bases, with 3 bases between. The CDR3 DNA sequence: TGTGCCAGCAGTAGGACCGGGGAGCTGTTTTTT. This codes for CASSRTGELFF.

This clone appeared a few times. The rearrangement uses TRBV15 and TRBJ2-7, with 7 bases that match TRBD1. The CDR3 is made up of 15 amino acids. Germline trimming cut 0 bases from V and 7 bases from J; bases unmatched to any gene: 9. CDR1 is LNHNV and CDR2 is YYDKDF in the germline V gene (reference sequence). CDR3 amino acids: CATSRDQGELAEQYF. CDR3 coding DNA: TGTGCCACCAGCAGAGATCAGGGGGAATTGGCTGAGCAGTACTTC.

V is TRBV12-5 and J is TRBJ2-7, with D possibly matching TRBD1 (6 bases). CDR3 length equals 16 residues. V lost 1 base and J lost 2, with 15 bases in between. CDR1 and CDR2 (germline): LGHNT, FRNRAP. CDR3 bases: TGTGCTAGTGGTTTGGGGGGGCAGGGAACCCCCTACGAGCAGTACTTC. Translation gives CASGLGGQGTPYEQYF.

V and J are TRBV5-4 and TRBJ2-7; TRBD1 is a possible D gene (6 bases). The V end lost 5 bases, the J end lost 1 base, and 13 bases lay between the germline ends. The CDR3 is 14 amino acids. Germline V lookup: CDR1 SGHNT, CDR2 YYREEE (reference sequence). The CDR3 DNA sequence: TGTGCCAGCAGAGGACACGGACAGTCCTACGAGCAGTACTTC. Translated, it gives CASRGHGQSYEQYF.

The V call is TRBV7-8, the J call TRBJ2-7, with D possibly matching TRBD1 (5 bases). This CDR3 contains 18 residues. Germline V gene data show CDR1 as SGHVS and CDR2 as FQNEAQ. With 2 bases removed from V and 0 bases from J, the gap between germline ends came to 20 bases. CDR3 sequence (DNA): TGTGCCAGCAGCTTAACGACGATTTGGGGCAGGGCCTCCTACGAGCAGTACTTC. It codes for CASSLTTIWGRASYEQYF.

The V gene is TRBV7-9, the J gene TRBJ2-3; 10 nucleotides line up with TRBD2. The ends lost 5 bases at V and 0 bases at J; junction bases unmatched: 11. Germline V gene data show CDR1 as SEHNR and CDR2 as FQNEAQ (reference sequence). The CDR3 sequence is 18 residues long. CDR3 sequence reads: CASSLPAGGMPSTDTQYF. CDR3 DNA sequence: TGTGCCAGCAGCCTGCCAGCGGGGGGGATGCCTAGCACAGATACGCAGTATTTT.

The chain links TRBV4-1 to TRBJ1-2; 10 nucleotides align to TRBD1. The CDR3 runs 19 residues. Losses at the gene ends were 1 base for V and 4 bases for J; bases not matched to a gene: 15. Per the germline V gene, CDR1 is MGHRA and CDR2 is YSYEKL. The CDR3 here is CASSQVIPGQGESSYGYTF. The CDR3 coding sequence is TGCGCCAGCAGCCAAGTTATTCCAGGACAGGGGGAATCCTCCTATGGCTACACCTTC.

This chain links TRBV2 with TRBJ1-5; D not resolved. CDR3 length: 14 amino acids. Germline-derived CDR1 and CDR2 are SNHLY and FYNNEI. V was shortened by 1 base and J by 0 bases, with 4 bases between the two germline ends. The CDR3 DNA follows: TGTGCCAGCAGTGAAGTGGATAGCAATCAGCCCCAGCATTTT. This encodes CASSEVDSNQPQHF.

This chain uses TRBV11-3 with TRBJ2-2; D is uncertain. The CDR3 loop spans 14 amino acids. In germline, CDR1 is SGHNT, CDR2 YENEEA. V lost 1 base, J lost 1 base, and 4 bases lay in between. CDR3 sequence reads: CASSLGQNTGELFF. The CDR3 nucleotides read TGTGCCAGCAGCTTAGGGCAGAACACCGGGGAGCTGTTTTTT. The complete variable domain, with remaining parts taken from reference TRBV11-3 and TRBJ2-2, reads EAGVVQSPRYKIIEKKQPVAFWCNPISGHNTLYWYLQNLGQGPELLIRYENEEAVDDSQLPKDRFSAERLKGVDSTLKIQPAELGDSAVYLCASSLGQNTGELFFGEGSRLTVL.

The CDR3 loop is CASSEHRGTIGGYTF. The CDR3 region has the DNA TGCGCCAGCAGTGAGCACAGGGGAACTATAGGCGGCTACACCTTC. This sequence joins TRBV10-2 and TRBJ1-2; 7 bases map to TRBD1. Looked up from germline, CDR1 is WSHSY and CDR2 is SAAADI. This CDR3 spans 15 amino acids. V shed 2 bases, J shed 8 bases, and the junction held 11 bases outside the gene matches.

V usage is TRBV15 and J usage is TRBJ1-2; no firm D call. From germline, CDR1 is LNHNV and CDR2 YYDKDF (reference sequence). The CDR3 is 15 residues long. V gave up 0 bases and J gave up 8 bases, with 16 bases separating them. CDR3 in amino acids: CATSREIANLEGYTF. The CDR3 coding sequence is TGTGCCACCAGCAGAGAGATCGCGAACCTAGAGGGCTACACCTTC.

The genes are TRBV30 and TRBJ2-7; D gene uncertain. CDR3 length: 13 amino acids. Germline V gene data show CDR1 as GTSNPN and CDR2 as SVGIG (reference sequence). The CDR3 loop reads CGLESEPTYEQYF. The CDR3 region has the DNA TGTGGCCTGGAGTCGGAACCTACCTACGAGCAGTACTTC.